This note documents a single T cell receptor beta chain sequence. Some clones are missing from TCRdb's copy, which holds only in-frame ones; the method was immunoSEQ multiplex PCR. The profile covers about 75,000 clones, with 95% to 98% appearing a single time and roughly 0.3% taken by the ten largest. These data originate in a study of technical replicates of blood from a handful of donors. This TCR was sampled from a human donor in good health. The sequenced material came from T cells isolated from PBMCs.

CDR3 in amino acids: CASSSCDTGICNQPQHF. In nucleotides, the CDR3 is TGTGCCAGCAGCTCCTGTGACACGGGGATCTGCAATCAGCCCCAGCATTTT. The V and J genes are TRBV7-9 and TRBJ1-5; D ambiguous. The CDR3 extends over 17 amino acids. Germline CDR1 SEHNR, CDR2 FQNEAQ (reference sequence). V lost 4 bases to trimming and J lost 2 bases, with 18 bases between them.